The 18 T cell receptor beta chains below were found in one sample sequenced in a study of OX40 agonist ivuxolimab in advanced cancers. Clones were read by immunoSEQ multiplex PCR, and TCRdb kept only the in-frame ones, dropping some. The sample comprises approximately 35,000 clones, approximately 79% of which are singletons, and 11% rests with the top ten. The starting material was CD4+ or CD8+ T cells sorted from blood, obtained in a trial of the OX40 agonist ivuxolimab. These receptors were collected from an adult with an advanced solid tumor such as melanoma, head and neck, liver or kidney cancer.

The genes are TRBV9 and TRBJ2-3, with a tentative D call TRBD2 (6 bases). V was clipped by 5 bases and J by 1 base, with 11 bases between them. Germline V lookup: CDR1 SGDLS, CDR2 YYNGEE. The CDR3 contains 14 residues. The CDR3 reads CASSERVGTDTQYF. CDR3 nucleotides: TGTGCCAGCAGTGAGCGGGTGGGCACAGATACGCAGTATTTT.

CDR3 residues: CASSLGGGQGHEAFF. The CDR3 bases are TGCGCCAGCAGCTTGGGCGGGGGACAGGGCCATGAAGCTTTCTTT. The chain carries TRBV5-1 and TRBJ1-1; 9 bases line up with TRBD1. V was clipped by 0 bases and J by 7 bases; unmatched bases: 7. From germline, CDR1 is SGHRS and CDR2 YFSETQ. The CDR3 runs to 15 residues. Looking up the rest from reference TRBV5-1 and TRBJ1-1 gives the full variable domain: KAGVTQTPRYLIKTRGQQVTLSCSPISGHRSVSWYQQTPGQGLQFLFEYFSETQRNKGNFPGRFSGRQFSNSRSEMNVSTLELGDSALYLCASSLGGGQGHEAFFGQGTRLTVV.

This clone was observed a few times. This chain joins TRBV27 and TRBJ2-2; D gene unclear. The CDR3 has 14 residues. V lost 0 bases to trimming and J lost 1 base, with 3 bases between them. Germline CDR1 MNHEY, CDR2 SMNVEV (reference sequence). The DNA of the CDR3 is TGTGCCAGCAGTTTATCGATGAACACCGGGGAGCTGTTTTTT. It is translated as CASSLSMNTGELFF.

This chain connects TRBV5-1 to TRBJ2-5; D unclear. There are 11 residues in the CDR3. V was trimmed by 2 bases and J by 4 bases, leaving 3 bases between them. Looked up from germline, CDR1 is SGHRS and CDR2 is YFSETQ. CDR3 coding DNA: TGCGCCAGCAGCTTACTAGAGACCCAGTACTTC. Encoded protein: CASSLLETQYF.

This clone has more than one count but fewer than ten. The DNA for the CDR3 is TGTGCCAGCAGTGACTCGGGGGAGAACACTGAAGCTTTCTTT. Translating gives CASSDSGENTEAFF. The V gene is TRBV6-4, the J gene TRBJ1-1, with a possible D match to TRBD1 (5 bases). Between the trimmed V and J ends, which lost 0 bases and 1 base, there was a span of 6 bases. The CDR3 has 14 amino acids. CDR1 and CDR2 (germline): MRHNA, SNTAGT.

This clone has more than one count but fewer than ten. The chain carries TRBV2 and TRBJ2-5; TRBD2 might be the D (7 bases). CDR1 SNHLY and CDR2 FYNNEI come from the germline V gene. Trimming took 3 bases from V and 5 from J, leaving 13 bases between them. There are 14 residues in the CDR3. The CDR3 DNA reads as TGTGCCAGCAGTGAGGGGGGGGCAAAGGAGACCCAGTACTTC. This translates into CASSEGGAKETQYF.

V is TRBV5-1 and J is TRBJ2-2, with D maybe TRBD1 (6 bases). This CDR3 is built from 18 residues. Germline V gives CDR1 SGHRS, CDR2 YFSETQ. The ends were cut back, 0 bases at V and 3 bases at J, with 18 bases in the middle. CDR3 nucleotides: TGCGCCAGCAGCTTGGTTGCAGGGGTTAATCTGTACACCGGGGAGCTGTTTTTT. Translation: CASSLVAGVNLYTGELFF. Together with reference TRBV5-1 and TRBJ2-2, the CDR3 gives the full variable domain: KAGVTQTPRYLIKTRGQQVTLSCSPISGHRSVSWYQQTPGQGLQFLFEYFSETQRNKGNFPGRFSGRQFSNSRSEMNVSTLELGDSALYLCASSLVAGVNLYTGELFFGEGSRLTVL.

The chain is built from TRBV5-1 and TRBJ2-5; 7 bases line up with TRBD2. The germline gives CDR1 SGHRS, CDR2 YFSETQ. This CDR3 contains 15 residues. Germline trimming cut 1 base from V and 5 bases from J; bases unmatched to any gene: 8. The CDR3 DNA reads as TGCGCCAGCAGCTTGTTTACGGGGGGATACGAGACCCAGTACTTC. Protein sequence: CASSLFTGGYETQYF.

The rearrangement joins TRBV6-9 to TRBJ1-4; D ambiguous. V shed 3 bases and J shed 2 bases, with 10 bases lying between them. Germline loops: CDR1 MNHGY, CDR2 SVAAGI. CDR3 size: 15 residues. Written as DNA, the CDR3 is TGTGCCAGCAGTTACTCGTACAGTACTAATGAAAAACTGTTTTTT. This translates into CASSYSYSTNEKLFF.

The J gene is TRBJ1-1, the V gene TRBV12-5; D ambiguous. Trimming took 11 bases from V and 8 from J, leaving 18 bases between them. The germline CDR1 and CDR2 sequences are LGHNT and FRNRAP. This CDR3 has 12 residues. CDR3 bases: TGTGCTTCGATCCTTAGTCTTAGCGAAGCTTTCTTT. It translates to CASILSLSEAFF.

DNA of the CDR3: TGTGCCAGTAGTATCTTGTTGGGGTACAATGAGCAGTTCTTC. Translated, it gives CASSILLGYNEQFF. The rearrangement links TRBV19 to TRBJ2-1; the D is unclear. Germline V gene data show CDR1 as LNHDA and CDR2 as SQIVND (reference sequence). The V gene lost 3 bases and the J gene lost 4 bases, with 10 bases spanning the gap. CDR3 length equals 14 residues.

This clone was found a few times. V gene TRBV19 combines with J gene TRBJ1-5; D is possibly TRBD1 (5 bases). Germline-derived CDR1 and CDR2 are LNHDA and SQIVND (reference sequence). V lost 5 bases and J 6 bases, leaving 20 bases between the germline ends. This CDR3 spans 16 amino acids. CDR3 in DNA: TGTGCCAGTAGTTATCCCCCGCCCGCGGGGGTTCAGCCCCAGCATTTT. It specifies CASSYPPPAGVQPQHF.

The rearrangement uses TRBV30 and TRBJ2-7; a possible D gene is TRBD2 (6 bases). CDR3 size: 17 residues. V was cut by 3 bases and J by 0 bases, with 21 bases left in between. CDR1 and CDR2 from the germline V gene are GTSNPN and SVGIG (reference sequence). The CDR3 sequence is CAWRLPPGSGYSYEQYF. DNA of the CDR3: TGTGCCTGGAGGTTACCCCCAGGTAGCGGTTACTCCTACGAGCAGTACTTC.

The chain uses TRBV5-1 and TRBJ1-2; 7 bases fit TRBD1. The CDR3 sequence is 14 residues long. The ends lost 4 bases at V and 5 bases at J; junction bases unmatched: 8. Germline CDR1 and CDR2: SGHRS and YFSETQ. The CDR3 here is CASSAGDRPYGYTF. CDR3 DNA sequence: TGCGCCAGCAGCGCCGGGGACAGACCATATGGCTACACCTTC.

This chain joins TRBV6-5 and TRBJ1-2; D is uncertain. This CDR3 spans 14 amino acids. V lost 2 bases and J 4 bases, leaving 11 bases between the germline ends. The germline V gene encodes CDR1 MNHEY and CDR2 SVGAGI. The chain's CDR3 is CASSYLDGPYGYTF. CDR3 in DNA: TGTGCCAGCAGTTACCTGGACGGGCCCTATGGCTACACCTTC.

The CDR3 loop reads CASSLTGLGNEQYF. In DNA form, the CDR3 reads TGTGCCAGCAGCTTAACCGGGCTAGGCAACGAGCAGTACTTC. V gene TRBV7-3 combines with J gene TRBJ2-7; D ambiguous. Germline values: CDR1 SGHTA, CDR2 FQGTGA. V was shortened by 0 bases and J by 5 bases, with 11 bases between the two germline ends. The CDR3 has 14 residues.

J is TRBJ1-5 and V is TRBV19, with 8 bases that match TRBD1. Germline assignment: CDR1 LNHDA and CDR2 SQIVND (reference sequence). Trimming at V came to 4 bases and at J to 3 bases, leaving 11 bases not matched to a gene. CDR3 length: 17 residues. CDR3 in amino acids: CASSRSGGEGFNQPQHF. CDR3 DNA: TGTGCCAGTAGTAGATCAGGGGGCGAGGGGTTCAATCAGCCCCAGCATTTT.

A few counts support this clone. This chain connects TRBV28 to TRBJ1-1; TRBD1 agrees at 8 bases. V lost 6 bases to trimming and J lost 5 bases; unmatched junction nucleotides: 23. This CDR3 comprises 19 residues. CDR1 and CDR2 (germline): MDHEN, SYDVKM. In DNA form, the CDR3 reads TGTGCCAGCAGCTTAAGACGCTGGACGGACAGGGAGGTTCCTACTGAAGCTTTCTTT. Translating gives CASSLRRWTDREVPTEAFF. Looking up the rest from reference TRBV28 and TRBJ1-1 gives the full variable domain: DVKVTQSSRYLVKRTGEKVFLECVQDMDHENMFWYRQDPGLGLRLIYFSYDVKMKEKGDIPEGYSVSREKKERFSLILESASTNQTSMYLCASSLRRWTDREVPTEAFFGQGTRLTVV.